These 5 T cell receptor beta chains were all obtained from the same sample, sequenced in a study of T cell repertoires in cytomegalovirus infection. TCRdb independently ran MiXCR on the reads; one entry per CDR3 protein. The data hold hundreds of thousands of distinct CDR3 sequences, with about 39% observed a single time. Their antigen targets remain unknown. Specimen: cultured PBMCs, collected from culture after CMV antigen stimulation. The receptors were sampled from a human donor in good health (CMV status not recorded). Some clones in this sample may be carry-over from other donors' samples.

This rearrangement joins TRBV29-1 to TRBJ2-7; TRBD1 is a possible D gene (6 bases). Deletions cut 7 bases from V and 2 bases from J, with 12 bases between. The CDR3 runs 12 residues. Germline V gene sequence: CDR1 SQVTM, CDR2 ANQGSEA. The CDR3 coding sequence is TGCAGCGGAAAGGACAGCCCCTACGAGCAGTACTTC. Translating gives CSGKDSPYEQYF.

A few counts support this clonotype. The chain uses TRBV7-2 and TRBJ2-3, with TRBD1 as a possible D gene (5 bases). The ends were cut back, 5 bases at V and 0 bases at J, with 12 bases in the middle. This CDR3 is built from 15 residues. Germline CDR1 and CDR2: SGHTA and FQGNSA. The CDR3 here is CASSPRQPSTDTQYF. Written as DNA, the CDR3 is TGTGCCAGCAGCCCCCGACAGCCCAGCACAGATACGCAGTATTTT.

V gene TRBV4-3 combines with J gene TRBJ1-5; tentatively, D is TRBD1 (6 bases). This CDR3 spans 15 amino acids. Trimming took off 0 bases at V and 7 bases at J, with 13 bases between the two ends. Germline V gives CDR1 LGHNA, CDR2 YSLEER. In DNA, the CDR3 is TGCGCCAGCAGCCAAGACGACAGGCGAGGCCAGCCCCAGCATTTT. This encodes CASSQDDRRGQPQHF.

The chain has TRBV4-1 and TRBJ2-1; a weak D match, TRBD2 (5 bases). Germline lookup yields CDR1 MGHRA and CDR2 YSYEKL. CDR3 length: 12 residues. V was clipped by 4 bases and J by 13 bases, with 14 bases between them. In DNA form, the CDR3 reads TGCGCCAGCAGCCCCTTTCGGGATCTTCAGTTCTTC. It is translated as CASSPFRDLQFF.

V is TRBV12-3 or TRBV12-4 and J is TRBJ1-1; TRBD1 is a possible D gene (6 bases). Trimming removed 6 bases at V and 0 bases at J, with 11 bases between. The CDR3 consists of 14 residues. CDR3 amino acids: CASSKTGLNTEAFF. The CDR3 DNA reads as TGTGCCAGCAGCAAAACAGGGTTGAACACTGAAGCTTTCTTT.